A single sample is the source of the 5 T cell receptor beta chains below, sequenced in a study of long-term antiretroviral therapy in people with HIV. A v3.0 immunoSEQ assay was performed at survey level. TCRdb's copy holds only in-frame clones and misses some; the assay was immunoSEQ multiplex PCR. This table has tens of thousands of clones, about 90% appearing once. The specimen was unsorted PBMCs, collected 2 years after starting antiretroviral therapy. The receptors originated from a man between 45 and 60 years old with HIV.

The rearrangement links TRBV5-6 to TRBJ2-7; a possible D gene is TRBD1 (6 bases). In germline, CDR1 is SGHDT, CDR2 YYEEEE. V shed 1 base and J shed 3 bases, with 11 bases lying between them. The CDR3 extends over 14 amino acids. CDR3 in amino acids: CASSLPGAGYEQYF. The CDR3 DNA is TGTGCCAGCAGCTTGCCAGGGGCAGGCTACGAGCAGTACTTC.

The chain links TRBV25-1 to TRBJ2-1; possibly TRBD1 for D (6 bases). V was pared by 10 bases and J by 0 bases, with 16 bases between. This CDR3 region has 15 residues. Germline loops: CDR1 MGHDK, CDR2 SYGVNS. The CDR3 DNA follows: TGTGCCACCGGCCTCGGACAGAACTCCTACAATGAGCAGTTCTTC. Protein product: CATGLGQNSYNEQFF.

The CDR3 is CASSENRGALYPEQYF. CDR3 sequence (DNA): TGTGCCAGCAGTGAAAATAGGGGGGCCCTCTACCCCGAGCAGTACTTC. The chain uses TRBV2 and TRBJ2-7; tentatively, D is TRBD1 or TRBD2 (6 bases each). Trimming took 2 bases from V and 6 from J, leaving 20 bases between them. CDR3 size: 16 residues. Per the germline V gene, CDR1 is SNHLY and CDR2 is FYNNEI.

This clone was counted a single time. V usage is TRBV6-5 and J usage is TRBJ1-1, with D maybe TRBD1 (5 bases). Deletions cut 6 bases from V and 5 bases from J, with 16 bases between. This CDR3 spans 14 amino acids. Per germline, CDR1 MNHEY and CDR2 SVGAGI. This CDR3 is CASSWGGERTEAFF. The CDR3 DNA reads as TGTGCCAGCAGCTGGGGGGGGGAAAGGACTGAAGCTTTCTTT.

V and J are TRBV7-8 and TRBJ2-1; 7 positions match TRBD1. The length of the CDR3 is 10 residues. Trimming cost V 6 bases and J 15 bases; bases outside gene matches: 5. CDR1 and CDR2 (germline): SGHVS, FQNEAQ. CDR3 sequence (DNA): TGTGCCAGCAGGCGACAGGGTCGGTTCTTC. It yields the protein CASRRQGRFF.